Below are 18 T cell receptor beta chains sequenced from a single sample in a study of molecular identifiers for immune sequencing clone quantification. TCRdb re-called the PCR reads through MiXCR, storing one row per CDR3 protein. Here the sample spans 35,000 to 40,000 distinct CDR3 sequences, about a fifth being singletons. The sequenced sample consisted of naive CD8+ T cells from blood, with Jurkat cell RNA spiked in. Specified subset: FACS-sorted CD8+CD4-CCR7+CD45RA+ naive T cells. These receptors were obtained from a human donor in good health. Some libraries in this study had Jurkat cell RNA spiked in.

Concerning this clonotype itself: Its ends do not fully match the called genes, so a read error is possible. V is TRBV7-9 and J is TRBJ1-2, with D perhaps TRBD1 (5 bases). The CDR3 has 13 amino acids. CDR1 is SEHNR, CDR2 FQNEAQ, per germline (reference sequence). The CDR3 loop reads CATKDTANYGHAF. Here the CDR3 DNA reads TGTGCCACAAAGGACACCGCTAACTATGGCCACGCCTTC.

The sample holds a few counts of this clonotype. A much larger clone lies one base from this, so it may be a read error. The V gene is TRBV15, the J gene TRBJ2-3; the D call may be TRBD1 or TRBD2 (6 bases each). This CDR3 has 16 residues. CDR1 is LNHNV and CDR2 is YYDKDF in the germline V gene (reference sequence). Here the CDR3 DNA reads TGTGCCACCAGCGTTGAGCCGGGGGCCGCTCGTGATACGCGGTATTTT. Translation gives CATSVEPGAARDTRYF.

This clonotype was detected many times. The chain has TRBV10-3 and TRBJ2-3; 8 bases match TRBD2. The CDR3 runs to 15 residues. Germline V CDR1 and CDR2: ENHRY, SYGVKD. With V trimmed by 9 bases and J by 5 bases, 13 bases remained unmatched. The CDR3 region has the DNA TGTGCCATGCGCCGGGGGAAAGCGGGAGAAGATACGCAGTATTTT. Residues: CAMRRGKAGEDTQYF.

Notes on this clonotype: This clone may be a read error of a much larger clone one base away. The J gene is TRBJ1-2, the V gene TRBV24-1; 9 bases fit TRBD1. The junction had 14 bases not matched to a gene; V was cut back by 7 bases and J by 3 bases. Germline values: CDR1 KGHDR, CDR2 SFDVKD. The CDR3 consists of 17 residues. CDR3 residues: CATSSTGGSNVDYGYTF. The CDR3 DNA reads TGTGCCACCAGCTCGACAGGGGGAAGTAACGTGGACTATGGCTACACCTTC.

A word on this clonotype: With a much larger clone just one base away, this may be a read error. The chain couples TRBV6-5 to TRBJ2-3; D may correspond to TRBD1 or TRBD2 (5 bases each). Germline-derived CDR1 and CDR2 are MNHEY and SVGAGI. The CDR3 contains 15 residues. CDR3 in amino acids: CASSLTGTSTDTRYF. The CDR3 DNA reads TGTGCCAGCAGCCTTACGGGGACGAGCACAGATACGCGGTATTTT.

This clonotype has a count of ten or more. The rearrangement uses TRBV12-3 or TRBV12-4 and TRBJ2-5; D ambiguous. V was pared by 5 bases and J by 0 bases, with 7 bases between. The CDR3 runs 13 residues. The CDR3 DNA follows: TGTGCCAGCAGTCGATCTTACCAAGAGACCCAGTACTTC. Residues: CASSRSYQETQYF.

Comment on this clonotype: A much more abundant neighbour one base away suggests this may be a read error. The chain links TRBV6-1 to TRBJ2-1, with TRBD2 matching 10 bases. CDR3 size: 16 residues. V lost 3 bases to trimming and J lost 9 bases; unmatched junction nucleotides: 11. Per germline, CDR1 MNHNS and CDR2 SASEGT. CDR3 loop: CASSELIAGGITEQFF. Written as DNA, the CDR3 is TGTGCCAGCAGTGAGTTAATAGCGGGAGGTATTACTGAGCAGTTCTTC.

This clonotype showed up many times. This chain connects TRBV7-9 to TRBJ1-1; D unresolved. The V end lost 1 base, the J end lost 4 bases, and 4 bases lay between the germline ends. The CDR3 contains 12 residues. Per the germline V gene, CDR1 is SEHNR and CDR2 is FQNEAQ (reference sequence). The CDR3 reads CASSLGTTEAFF. The CDR3 DNA sequence: TGTGCCAGCAGCTTAGGTACCACTGAAGCTTTCTTT.

By proportion, this clonotype is medium-sized. The chain carries TRBV7-2 and TRBJ2-3; TRBD2 matches 12 bases. Germline V gene sequence: CDR1 SGHTA, CDR2 FQGNSA. The CDR3 loop spans 17 amino acids. V was pared by 2 bases and J by 2 bases, with 5 bases of the junction left unmatched. This CDR3 reads CASSLPSGRANTDTQYF. CDR3 DNA sequence: TGTGCCAGCAGCTTACCTAGCGGGAGGGCCAACACAGATACGCAGTATTTT.

The table lists this clonotype with many counts. CDR3 nucleotide sequence: TGTGCCAGCAGCTTAGTGGGGAATGAAAAACTGTTTTTT. Residues: CASSLVGNEKLFF. V usage is TRBV7-9 and J usage is TRBJ1-4; D is uncertain. CDR1 SEHNR and CDR2 FQNEAQ come from the germline V gene (reference sequence). CDR3 size: 13 residues. Trimming removed 1 base at V and 5 bases at J, with 5 bases between.

This clonotype was seen ten or more times. The chain is built from TRBV2 and TRBJ1-5; 7 bases fit TRBD1. Germline V CDR1 and CDR2: SNHLY, FYNNEI. V shed 8 bases, J shed 6 bases, and the junction held 4 bases outside the gene matches. The CDR3 is made up of 12 amino acids. In nucleotides, the CDR3 is TGTGCCAGCGGGAAGGGGGCTCAGCCCCAGCATTTT. The encoded protein is CASGKGAQPQHF.

This clonotype was picked up a small number of times. This chain links TRBV30 with TRBJ2-1, with TRBD1 matching 9 bases. The V gene's germline CDR1 is GTSNPN and CDR2 SVGIG (reference sequence). The CDR3 is made up of 12 amino acids. V was pared by 8 bases and J by 8 bases, with 7 bases of the junction left unmatched. The CDR3 bases are TGTGCCGGGATGGACAGGGGTCATGAGCAGTTCTTC. Translated: CAGMDRGHEQFF.

A note on this clonotype: Its ends do not fully match the called genes, so a read error is possible. The rearrangement links TRBV7-2 to TRBJ1-1; D not resolved. The CDR3 contains 14 residues. Germline V lookup: CDR1 SGHTA, CDR2 FQGNSA. The CDR3 nucleotides are TGTGCCAGCAGCTTAGTTGGATGGAACACTGGAGCTTTCTTT. Its protein product is CASSLVGWNTGAFF. Full variable domain (remainder filled in from reference TRBV7-2 and TRBJ1-1): GAGVSQSPSNKVTEKGKDVELRCDPISGHTALYWYRQSLGQGLEFLIYFQGNSAPDKSGLPSDRFSAERTGGSVSTLTIQRTQQEDSAVYLCASSLVGWNTGAFFGQGTRLTVV.

There are many counts of this clonotype. This chain links TRBV27 with TRBJ2-7; D gene unclear. Germline CDR1 MNHEY, CDR2 SMNVEV (reference sequence). The germline V and J ends were trimmed by 6 bases and 0 bases, with 9 bases remaining between them. The CDR3 is 13 residues long. The CDR3 is CASSPLSSYEQYF. The CDR3, as DNA: TGTGCCAGCAGCCCTCTGTCCTCCTACGAGCAGTACTTC.

On this clonotype itself: A single base separates this from a much larger clone, so it may be a read error. V gene TRBV29-1 combines with J gene TRBJ2-1, with 11 nucleotides matching TRBD2. Germline CDR1 is SQVTM and CDR2 is ANQGSEA. V gave up 4 bases and J gave up 1 base; unmatched junction bases: 0. The CDR3 runs 14 residues. Written as DNA, the CDR3 is TGCAGCGTTGTAGCGGGAGGGTCCTACAATGAGCAGTTCTTC. Translated: CSVVAGGSYNEQFF.

This clonotype was detected ten times or more. Here the CDR3 DNA reads TGTGCCAGCAGCCAAGGGGCTGACAGGGGGCAAAGCACAGATACGCAGTATTTT. This sequence encodes CASSQGADRGQSTDTQYF. The genes are TRBV14 and TRBJ2-3; TRBD1 agrees at 10 bases. In germline, CDR1 is SGHDN, CDR2 FVKESK. With 1 base clipped from V and 0 bases from J, the junction kept 7 bases outside the gene matches. There are 18 residues in the CDR3.

The chain recombines TRBV19 with TRBJ1-1; D gene ambiguous. V lost 6 bases, J lost 3 bases, and 14 bases lay in between. CDR1 is LNHDA, CDR2 SQIVND, per germline (reference sequence). The CDR3 extends over 14 amino acids. The CDR3 region is CASSPTAAHTEAFF. The DNA of the CDR3 is TGTGCCAGTAGCCCGACGGCGGCGCACACTGAAGCTTTCTTT.

This clonotype was detected many times. The genes are TRBV7-2 and TRBJ2-3; D gene uncertain. The CDR3 spans 13 residues. V lost 3 bases to trimming and J lost 1 base, with 5 bases between them. Germline values: CDR1 SGHTA, CDR2 FQGNSA. The CDR3 nucleotides read TGTGCCAGCAGCTTCGGCGGCACAGATACGCAGTATTTT. Amino acids: CASSFGGTDTQYF.